This TCR beta chain was captured by sequencing in a study of identifying expanded T cells in peripheral blood. Study-level points and caveats: Over about two and four weeks, about 15 and 18 clones changed, versus around 1.2 between replicates. Across healthy donors, higher total template counts meant significantly greater roughly 2-week count variance.

No infections or other immune events were documented during collection. Only in-frame clones appear in the TCRdb table, and some are missing; sequencing was by immunoSEQ multiplex PCR. The top ten clones hold roughly 17% of a sample with around 120,000 clones, approximately 90% of them seen once. A remark on this clone: No antigen is known for it.

Per germline, CDR1 SQVTM and CDR2 ANQGSEA. V was shortened by 6 bases and J by 1 base, with 4 bases between the two germline ends. CDR3 length equals 10 residues. This receptor was obtained from a person aged 18 to 69 in good health. Material for sequencing was blood. This chain connects TRBV29-1 to TRBJ2-7, with no clear D. The CDR3 spells CSVGSYEQYF. The CDR3 coding sequence is TGCAGCGTGGGATCCTACGAGCAGTACTTC.